This T cell receptor (beta chain) comes out of a study of metastatic and nonmetastatic thyroid tumors (dated by TCRdb to the early 2020s). Regarding the research as a whole: The researchers compared repertoires between peripheral blood samples and tumor or nodule tissue samples from patients with malignant or benign thyroid disease. Study-level results and caveats: In both blood and tumor samples, TCR beta diversity was reported to be significantly higher in malignant tumors than in benign nodules.

Receptor libraries were prepared by PCR. These reads were obtained on an Illumina HiSeq 4000. High-throughput sequencing was used to profile the TCR beta-chain CDR3 region of each patient. As for how the authors treated the data: The researchers built a classifier to tell apart papillary thyroid cancer patients with distant metastasis, based on CDR3 differences among clinicopathological groups. The Shannon index was used to measure repertoire diversity, and the Morisita-Horn index was used to measure how similar tumor and blood repertoires were. Through fastp at Q25 and MiXCR, TCRdb rebuilt clones from the public reads, retaining in-frame beta chains. Here the V and J calls rest on TCRdb's processing, not on the authors' analysis. Recorded for this sample are some 31,000 clones; about 4.1% of them occurred a single time. Of the sample, over 20% is held by the ten largest clones. No treatment had been received by any patient before thyroid surgery. Patient clinical samples collected from about 2012 to 2019 were retrospectively analysed using T-cell receptor beta sequencing.

Many counts were recorded for this clone. Its antigen has not been determined. The record has no base qualities; no much larger clone is one base away. Material for sequencing was blood. The TCR originated in a female donor with papillary thyroid cancer or a benign thyroid nodule (not recorded which). Some clones in this sample may be carry-over from other donors' samples.

CDR3 sequence: CASSYGVAKNIQYF. In nucleotides, the sequence is TGCGCCAGCAGCTACGGGGTAGCCAAAAACATTCAGTACTTC. The sequence is built from TRBV5-1 and TRBJ2-4; TRBD2 is perhaps the D gene, given 5 matching bases. Via the germline V gene, CDR1 is SGHRS and CDR2 YFSETQ. The CDR3, from cysteine to phenylalanine, totals 14 residues. Only CDR3 DNA remains: 42 bases, in frame from the first base. Between the V and J ends, shortened by 3 bases and 0 bases respectively, the junction contains 7 bases.